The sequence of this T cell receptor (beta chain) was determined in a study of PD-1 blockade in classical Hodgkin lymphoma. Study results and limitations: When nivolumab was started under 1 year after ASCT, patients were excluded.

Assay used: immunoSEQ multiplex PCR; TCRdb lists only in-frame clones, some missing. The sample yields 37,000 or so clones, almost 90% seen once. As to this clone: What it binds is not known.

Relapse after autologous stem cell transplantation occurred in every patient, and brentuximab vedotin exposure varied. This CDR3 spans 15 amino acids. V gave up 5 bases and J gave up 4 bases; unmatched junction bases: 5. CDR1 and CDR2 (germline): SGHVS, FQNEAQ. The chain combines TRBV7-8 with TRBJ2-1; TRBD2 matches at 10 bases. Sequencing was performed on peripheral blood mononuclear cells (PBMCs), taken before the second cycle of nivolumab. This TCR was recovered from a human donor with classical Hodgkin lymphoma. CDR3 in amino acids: CASSQTLAGYNEQFF. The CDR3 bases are TGTGCCAGCAGCCAAACACTAGCGGGGTACAATGAGCAGTTCTTC.